The present entry profiles one T cell receptor (beta chain) with its context. Germline V gene lookup returns CDR1 SGHVS and CDR2 FNYEAQ. J was trimmed by 3 bases and V by 5 bases; bases with no gene match: 7. The CDR3 extends over 15 amino acids. This record belongs to a study of CD8 T cells in Susac syndrome. Random hexamers primed reverse transcription of 0.5 to 1 ug RNA. Amplification of TCR beta CDR3 by immunoSEQ multiplex PCR spanned 54 Vbeta and 13 Jbeta. MiXCR, applied by TCRdb to the immunoSEQ multiplex PCR reads, yields one record per CDR3 protein. The sample carries about 150,000 distinct CDR3 sequences, less than 97% recorded once.

The clonotype originates from a human donor with multiple sclerosis. V is TRBV7-6 and J is TRBJ2-3, with 8 bases matching TRBD2. Sequenced material: CD8+ T cells from PBMCs. This CDR3 is CASSPRLAPTDTQYF. Here the CDR3 DNA reads TGTGCCAGCAGCCCGCGACTAGCGCCAACAGATACGCAGTATTTT. Full variable domain (missing parts from reference TRBV7-6 and TRBJ2-3): GAGVSQSPRYKVTKRGQDVALRCDPISGHVSLYWYRQALGQGPEFLTYFNYEAQQDKSGLPNDRFSAERPEGSISTLTIQRTEQRDSAMYRCASSPRLAPTDTQYFGPGTRLTVL.